A single sample is the source of the 29 T cell receptor beta chains below, sequenced in a study of blood T cell repertoires in COVID-19. Profiled with immunoSEQ multiplex PCR; TCRdb holds only in-frame clones, not every one. The sample lists fewer than 50,000 clones, around 80% occurring once. The sequencing input was peripheral blood. All receptors derive from an older man with acute or convalescent COVID-19.

The CDR3 loop is CASSRVRTPVYEQYF. CDR3 DNA: TGTGCCAGCAGCCGCGTCCGGACACCCGTATACGAGCAGTACTTC. V and J are TRBV6-5 and TRBJ2-7; weak D call: TRBD1 (5 bases). Germline V gives CDR1 MNHEY, CDR2 SVGAGI. CDR3 length equals 15 residues. The ends were cut back, 6 bases at V and 4 bases at J, with 19 bases in the middle.

The J gene is TRBJ2-1, the V gene TRBV7-2, with TRBD2 identical over 10 bases. The CDR3 has 14 amino acids. Germline V CDR1 and CDR2: SGHTA, FQGNSA. Trimming took 5 bases from V and 9 from J; bases not matched to a gene: 7. CDR3 DNA sequence: TGTGCCAGCAGCCCCTGGACTAGCGGTCTTGAGCAGTTCTTC. Translated, it gives CASSPWTSGLEQFF.

The chain uses TRBV29-1 and TRBJ1-1, with D tentatively TRBD1 (5 bases). This CDR3 region has 12 residues. CDR1 is SQVTM and CDR2 is ANQGSEA in the germline V gene. Trimming pared 6 bases from V and 1 base from J, leaving 9 bases between. CDR3 nucleotide sequence: TGCAGCGTAAACAGGTGGAACACTGAAGCTTTCTTT. Amino acids: CSVNRWNTEAFF.

This clone was seen a few times. The gene calls are TRBV3-1 (or the pseudogene TRBV3-2) and TRBJ1-1; 9 positions agree with TRBD1. The CDR3 is 15 residues long. With V trimmed by 4 bases and J by 1 base, 4 bases remained unmatched. Looked up from germline, CDR1 is LGHDT and CDR2 is YNNKEL (reference sequence). DNA of the CDR3: TGTGCCAGCAGCCCCTCGGACAGGGGGAACACTGAAGCTTTCTTT. Protein product: CASSPSDRGNTEAFF.

This clone was counted a single time. The genes are TRBV28 and TRBJ2-7, with 7 nucleotides matching TRBD1. The CDR3 totals 14 residues. V lost 5 bases to trimming and J lost 4 bases; unmatched junction nucleotides: 8. Per the germline V gene, CDR1 is MDHEN and CDR2 is SYDVKM. The CDR3 DNA is TGTGCCAGCAGTGCGTACAGGGGAGAATACGAGCAGTACTTC. This encodes CASSAYRGEYEQYF.

The chain uses TRBV6-6 and TRBJ1-4; D remains unclear. V was clipped by 5 bases and J by 7 bases, with 14 bases between them. From germline, CDR1 is MNHNY and CDR2 SVGAGI (reference sequence). CDR3 length equals 14 residues. CDR3 coding DNA: TGTGCCAGCAGTCCCCCCCCAGGCCGTGAAAAACTGTTTTTT. Its protein is CASSPPPGREKLFF.

The chain has TRBV6-5 and TRBJ1-1; TRBD1 agrees at 7 bases. J gave up 8 bases and V 5 bases, and 11 bases lay outside the gene matches. Germline-derived CDR1 and CDR2 are MNHEY and SVGAGI. The CDR3 is made up of 14 amino acids. The CDR3 sequence: CASSTTGEGLEAFF. The CDR3 nucleotides read TGTGCCAGCAGTACTACAGGGGAAGGATTAGAAGCTTTCTTT.

The chain recombines TRBV27 with TRBJ2-5, with 14 bases identical to TRBD2. The CDR3 is made up of 17 amino acids. CDR1 and CDR2 from the germline V gene are MNHEY and SMNVEV (reference sequence). Unmatched junction bases numbered 5, after V lost 0 bases and J lost 5 bases. CDR3 residues: CASSLSLGLAGGETQYF. CDR3 DNA sequence: TGTGCCAGCAGTTTATCTCTTGGACTAGCGGGAGGTGAGACCCAGTACTTC.

This chain links TRBV6-2 or TRBV6-3 with TRBJ2-1, with D possibly TRBD2 on 6 matching bases. The CDR3 extends over 14 amino acids. Trimming stripped 2 bases from V and 10 bases from J, with 15 bases between. Germline V gene sequence: CDR1 MNHEY, CDR2 SVGEGT. In nucleotides, the CDR3 is TGTGCCAGCAGTTACGGAGGGACCAGCTTGGAGCAGTTCTTC. This codes for CASSYGGTSLEQFF.

This chain links TRBV7-2 with TRBJ1-1; TRBD1 matches at 7 bases. V shed 0 bases, J shed 8 bases, and the junction held 9 bases outside the gene matches. CDR1 and CDR2 (germline): SGHTA, FQGNSA. The CDR3 covers 15 residues. The CDR3 spells CASSLAPGQAGEAFF. CDR3 nucleotide sequence: TGTGCCAGCAGCTTAGCCCCCGGACAGGCAGGGGAAGCTTTCTTT.

The chain couples TRBV12-2 to TRBJ2-5; the DNA was not compared with TRBD2, the D call given in the table. TRBV12-2 counts as a pseudogene. The CDR3 contains 21 residues. CDR3 DNA: TGTGCAAGTCGCTCCTCATCCGGTACCACATCCGGACTAGCGGGACAAGAGACCCAGTACTTC. As protein: CASRSSSGTTSGLAGQETQYF.

The chain joins TRBV7-2 to TRBJ2-7; 8 bases are shared with TRBD1. The CDR3 contains 14 residues. V shed 5 bases, J shed 5 bases, and the junction held 8 bases outside the gene matches. CDR1 is SGHTA and CDR2 is FQGNSA in the germline V gene. For the CDR3, the DNA is TGTGCCAGCAGCAGAGGACAGGGAGGCAACGAGCAGTACTTC. Protein: CASSRGQGGNEQYF.

V usage is TRBV7-6 and J usage is TRBJ1-4, with 9 positions matching TRBD1. The CDR3 sequence is 13 residues long. Germline V lookup: CDR1 SGHVS, CDR2 FNYEAQ. V trimming: 5 bases; J trimming: 13 bases; junction bases outside the gene matches: 8. The CDR3 DNA is TGTGCCAGCAGCGCCCGGGACAGGGAGAGACTGTTTTTT. Translation gives CASSARDRERLFF.

The table lists this clone with a count of one. The rearrangement joins TRBV5-4 to TRBJ2-3, with TRBD2 identical over 8 bases. The CDR3 runs to 17 residues. The trim removed 4 bases at V and 3 bases at J, leaving 13 bases unmatched. Germline CDR1 SGHNT, CDR2 YYREEE (reference sequence). DNA for the CDR3: TGTGCCAGCAGCCAATGGGTTGACGGGAGGGGGACAGATACGCAGTATTTT. Amino acid sequence: CASSQWVDGRGTDTQYF.

This clone was seen only once. The V call is TRBV3-1 (or the pseudogene TRBV3-2), the J call TRBJ1-4; D is ambiguous. The CDR3 is 18 residues long. V was trimmed by 4 bases and J by 0 bases, leaving 18 bases between them. Germline V gene sequence: CDR1 LGHDT, CDR2 YNNKEL (reference sequence). For the CDR3, the DNA is TGTGCCAGCAGCCTTGAATCCGGGTTGGGTACAACTAATGAAAAACTGTTTTTT. It translates to CASSLESGLGTTNEKLFF.

The chain couples TRBV27 to TRBJ1-5; 10 bases are a match to TRBD1. The CDR3 is 15 residues long. V was clipped by 5 bases and J by 2 bases; unmatched bases: 3. CDR1 and CDR2 from the germline V gene are MNHEY and SMNVEV (reference sequence). CDR3 nucleotide sequence: TGTGCCAGCAGTCCTGGGACAGGGGGCAATCAGCCCCAGCATTTT. Its translation: CASSPGTGGNQPQHF.

The sample holds a few counts of this clone. The chain joins TRBV25-1 to TRBJ2-2; maybe TRBD2 (6 bases). Germline-derived CDR1 and CDR2 are MGHDK and SYGVNS. Deletions cut 7 bases from V and 0 bases from J, with 12 bases between. The CDR3 contains 15 residues. The DNA for the CDR3 is TGTGCCAGCATGGGGGGAGTAGCGAACACCGGGGAGCTGTTTTTT. Protein: CASMGGVANTGELFF.

This chain uses TRBV27 with TRBJ1-6, with 9 bases aligning to TRBD1. Trimming at V came to 5 bases and at J to 7 bases, leaving 6 bases not matched to a gene. Germline V CDR1 and CDR2: MNHEY, SMNVEV (reference sequence). The CDR3 is made up of 15 amino acids. CDR3 sequence: CASSLGTGRNSPLHF. CDR3 nucleotide sequence: TGTGCCAGCAGTCTCGGGACAGGGAGGAATTCACCCCTCCACTTT.

The chain couples TRBV6-5 to TRBJ2-7; D possibly corresponds to TRBD1 (5 bases). V was clipped by 5 bases and J by 6 bases, with 11 bases between them. This CDR3 has 12 amino acids. From germline, CDR1 is MNHEY and CDR2 SVGAGI. The DNA for the CDR3 is TGTGCCAGCAGTCTCCAGGGTGGCGAGCAGTACTTC. It encodes CASSLQGGEQYF.

The chain joins TRBV5-6 to TRBJ2-5; TRBD2 is a possible D gene (5 bases). Germline lookup yields CDR1 SGHDT and CDR2 YYEEEE. The CDR3 is made up of 11 amino acids. V lost 3 bases, J lost 7 bases, and 7 bases lay in between. CDR3 amino acids: CASSYRGTQYF. DNA for the CDR3: TGTGCCAGCAGCTATCGGGGGACCCAGTACTTC.

This clone was recorded once. The chain joins TRBV29-1 to TRBJ1-1; D remains unclear. With 6 bases removed from V and 1 base from J, the gap between germline ends came to 12 bases. This CDR3 is 13 amino acids long. Germline V gene sequence: CDR1 SQVTM, CDR2 ANQGSEA. The DNA of the CDR3 is TGCAGCGTGATGACAAACCAGAACACTGAAGCTTTCTTT. Its translation: CSVMTNQNTEAFF.

A remark on this clone: At one end, the junction sequence differs from germline, possibly due to a read error. The chain is built from TRBV15 and TRBJ2-5; 9 bases are shared with TRBD2. CDR1 and CDR2 (germline): LNHNV, YYDKDF (reference sequence). This CDR3 is 15 amino acids long. The CDR3, as DNA: TGTGCCACCAGCAGAGGCGGGGGGGGGACATGGGGCATCAACTTC. This encodes CATSRGGGGTWGINF.

There are a few counts of this clone. The V and J genes are TRBV3-1 (or the pseudogene TRBV3-2) and TRBJ1-5; D not certain. Germline CDR1 is LGHDT and CDR2 is YNNKEL (reference sequence). The CDR3 has 14 amino acids. V dropped 3 bases and J dropped 0 bases, with 6 bases sitting between them. CDR3 sequence: CASSHSSSNQPQHF. The DNA of the CDR3 is TGTGCCAGCAGCCATAGTAGTAGCAATCAGCCCCAGCATTTT.

The chain has TRBV13 and TRBJ2-7, with D perhaps matching TRBD1 (6 bases). The CDR3 is 16 amino acids. In germline, CDR1 is PRHDT, CDR2 FYEKMQ (reference sequence). With 3 bases removed from V and 5 bases from J, the gap between germline ends came to 20 bases. CDR3 nucleotide sequence: TGTGCCAGCAGCTTTTCTTCCGGGAACAGGGAACACGAGCAGTACTTC. Translation gives CASSFSSGNREHEQYF.

The V call is TRBV25-1, the J call TRBJ1-2, with D tentatively TRBD1 (6 bases). Trimming removed 6 bases from V and 7 bases from J, with 12 bases in between. The germline CDR1 and CDR2 sequences are MGHDK and SYGVNS. The CDR3 consists of 12 residues. The CDR3 here is CASRQGLGGYTF. Here the CDR3 DNA reads TGTGCCAGCAGACAGGGCCTGGGTGGCTACACCTTC.

This clone appeared a single time. The J gene is TRBJ2-1, the V gene TRBV5-5; 15 bases align to TRBD2. This CDR3 has 16 amino acids. Trimming removed 3 bases from V and 9 bases from J; junction bases left unmatched: 7. CDR1 SGHKS and CDR2 YYEKEE come from the germline V gene (reference sequence). The CDR3 spells CASSWTSGRAFGEQFF. DNA for the CDR3: TGTGCCAGCAGCTGGACTAGCGGGAGGGCTTTCGGTGAGCAGTTCTTC.

In its sample, this clone was seen many times. This chain uses TRBV11-3 with TRBJ2-2; the D gene is possibly TRBD2 (6 bases). From germline, CDR1 is SGHNT and CDR2 YENEEA. This CDR3 spans 14 amino acids. V was clipped by 11 bases and J by 0 bases, with 13 bases between them. CDR3 region: CAAGGAANTGELFF. The CDR3 DNA reads TGTGCCGCCGGAGGGGCGGCGAACACCGGGGAGCTGTTTTTT.

The table lists this clone with many counts. The chain recombines TRBV7-6 with TRBJ1-3; TRBD1 might be the D (6 bases). Germline V gene data show CDR1 as SGHVS and CDR2 as FNYEAQ. V was cut by 1 base and J by 2 bases, with 15 bases left in between. The CDR3 loop spans 17 amino acids. DNA of the CDR3: TGTGCCAGCAGCTTAGTTGAGGGGGTAATGGCTGGAAACACCATATATTTT. It encodes CASSLVEGVMAGNTIYF.

The chain combines TRBV7-2 with TRBJ2-2; 8 nucleotides align to TRBD1. The CDR3 totals 15 residues. CDR1 is SGHTA, CDR2 FQGNSA, per germline. The V and J ends lost 6 bases and 5 bases, in that order; junction bases with no gene match: 8. In DNA form, the CDR3 reads TGTGCCAGCAGGTACCAGGGGGCGACGACCGGGGAGCTGTTTTTT. Translated, it gives CASRYQGATTGELFF.